The 26 T cell receptor beta chains below come from one sample, sequenced in a study of blood T cell repertoires in COVID-19. TCRdb's copy holds only in-frame clones and misses some; the assay was immunoSEQ multiplex PCR. The repertoire holds about 180,000 clones, with 80% to 90% as singletons. The sequencing input was peripheral blood. These receptors all come from a man aged 60 to 69 with acute or convalescent COVID-19.

The chain combines TRBV2 with TRBJ2-1, with 10 bases identical to TRBD1. The CDR3 is 14 residues long. Germline lookup yields CDR1 SNHLY and CDR2 FYNNEI. The junction had 4 bases not matched to a gene; V was cut back by 11 bases and J by 0 bases. For the CDR3, the DNA is TGTGCCGGGACAGGGGATAGCTCCTACAATGAGCAGTTCTTC. Amino acid sequence: CAGTGDSSYNEQFF. Using reference TRBV2 and TRBJ2-1 for the parts outside the CDR3, the full variable domain is EPEVTQTPSHQVTQMGQEVILRCVPISNHLYFYWYRQILGQKVEFLVSFYNNEISEKSEIFDDQFSVERPDGSNFTLKIRSTKLEDSAMYFCAGTGDSSYNEQFFGPGTRLTVL.

The gene calls are TRBV4-1 and TRBJ2-7; weak D call: TRBD2 (6 bases). Germline CDR1 reads MGHRA; CDR2 reads YSYEKL. The V end was cut by 0 bases, the J end by 6 bases, with 9 bases between. The CDR3 is made up of 13 amino acids. The DNA of the CDR3 is TGCGCCAGCAGCCAAGATTGGGGAGGCGAGCAGTACTTC. Its translation: CASSQDWGGEQYF.

The chain joins TRBV7-2 to TRBJ2-1; D perhaps matches TRBD1 (5 bases). CDR1 is SGHTA and CDR2 is FQGNSA in the germline V gene. The V end was cut by 4 bases, the J end by 6 bases, with 13 bases between. There are 14 residues in the CDR3. For the CDR3, the DNA is TGTGCCAGCAGCTGGGGCCAGGATGGCAATGAGCAGTTCTTC. Translating gives CASSWGQDGNEQFF.

The chain has TRBV2 and TRBJ2-7; D gene uncertain. V lost 2 bases and J 3 bases, leaving 5 bases between the germline ends. Germline CDR1 and CDR2: SNHLY and FYNNEI. The CDR3 is 12 amino acids. This CDR3 is CASSETDYEQYF. CDR3 nucleotide sequence: TGTGCCAGCAGTGAAACAGACTACGAGCAGTACTTC. Together with reference TRBV2 and TRBJ2-7, the CDR3 gives the full variable domain: EPEVTQTPSHQVTQMGQEVILRCVPISNHLYFYWYRQILGQKVEFLVSFYNNEISEKSEIFDDQFSVERPDGSNFTLKIRSTKLEDSAMYFCASSETDYEQYFGPGTRLTVT.

This chain joins TRBV11-2 and TRBJ2-7, with 11 bases matching TRBD2. From germline, CDR1 is SGHAT and CDR2 FQNNGV. The V segment lost 5 bases and the J segment 5 bases; nucleotides outside the gene matches: 5. CDR3 length equals 14 residues. In DNA, the CDR3 is TGTGCCAGCAGCCGACTAGCGGGAAGCAACGAGCAGTACTTC. This encodes CASSRLAGSNEQYF.

J is TRBJ1-4 and V is TRBV7-3; 8 bases match TRBD1. This CDR3 comprises 16 residues. Trimming cost V 4 bases and J 8 bases; bases outside gene matches: 12. Germline V gene lookup returns CDR1 SGHTA and CDR2 FQGTGA. This chain's CDR3 is CASSSRTGLMIEKLFF. The CDR3 nucleotides are TGTGCCAGCAGCTCCCGGACAGGGTTAATGATCGAAAAACTGTTTTTT. The full variable domain, in which reference TRBV7-3 and TRBJ1-4 provide the parts outside the CDR3, is GAGVSQTPSNKVTEKGKYVELRCDPISGHTALYWYRQSLGQGPEFLIYFQGTGAADDSGLPNDRFFAVRPEGSVSTLKIQRTERGDSAVYLCASSSRTGLMIEKLFFGSGTQLSVL.

The chain couples TRBV7-9 to TRBJ2-6; no reliable D call. Trimming took 1 base from V and 0 from J, leaving 7 bases between them. The CDR3 runs to 16 residues. CDR1 and CDR2 from the germline V gene are SEHNR and FQNEAQ (reference sequence). CDR3 protein: CASSLVSGSGANVLTF. The CDR3 coding sequence is TGTGCCAGCAGCTTAGTTAGTGGCTCTGGGGCCAACGTCCTGACTTTC.

V usage is TRBV3-1 (or the pseudogene TRBV3-2) and J usage is TRBJ2-7; 7 bases align to TRBD2. Germline V gene sequence: CDR1 LGHDT, CDR2 YNNKEL (reference sequence). Germline trimming cut 4 bases from V and 3 bases from J; bases unmatched to any gene: 9. This CDR3 contains 15 residues. The CDR3 is CASSLASGGFYEQYF. In nucleotides, the CDR3 is TGTGCCAGCAGCCTCGCTAGCGGCGGATTCTACGAGCAGTACTTC.

This chain uses TRBV15 with TRBJ2-1; D may be TRBD1 (5 bases). Germline-derived CDR1 and CDR2 are LNHNV and YYDKDF (reference sequence). CDR3 length: 15 residues. V dropped 1 base and J dropped 3 bases, with 10 bases sitting between them. The CDR3 nucleotides read TGTGCCACCAGCAGAGCAGGGAACCACTACAATGAGCAGTTCTTC. Protein product: CATSRAGNHYNEQFF. Complete variable domain (other parts from reference TRBV15 and TRBJ2-1): DAMVIQNPRYQVTQFGKPVTLSCSQTLNHNVMYWYQQKSSQAPKLLFHYYDKDFNNEADTPDNFQSRRPNTSFCFLDIRSPGLGDTAMYLCATSRAGNHYNEQFFGPGTRLTVL.

The chain links TRBV27 to TRBJ1-6, with unresolved D. Trimming removed 9 bases at V and 7 bases at J, with 13 bases between. The CDR3 runs to 13 residues. The germline CDR1 and CDR2 sequences are MNHEY and SMNVEV (reference sequence). CDR3 loop: CASRLVENSPLHF. The CDR3 DNA is TGTGCCAGTCGTCTGGTGGAGAATTCACCCCTCCACTTT.

The chain has TRBV4-1 and TRBJ2-3, with D possibly matching TRBD2 (7 bases). The CDR3 length is 17 residues. V shed 0 bases and J shed 0 bases, with 13 bases lying between them. The germline V gene encodes CDR1 MGHRA and CDR2 YSYEKL. As DNA, the CDR3 is TGCGCCAGCAGCCAAGATTCCAGCGGGACAAGCACAGATACGCAGTATTTT. Translation: CASSQDSSGTSTDTQYF.

The V call is TRBV9, the J call TRBJ2-5; TRBD2 agrees at 8 bases. The CDR3 length is 13 residues. CDR1 and CDR2 from the germline V gene are SGDLS and YYNGEE. Germline trimming cut 0 bases from V and 5 bases from J; bases unmatched to any gene: 0. The CDR3 loop reads CASSVGLAETQYF. DNA of the CDR3: TGTGCCAGCAGCGTAGGACTAGCGGAGACCCAGTACTTC. The variable domain in full, completed from reference TRBV9 and TRBJ2-5, reads DSGVTQTPKHLITATGQRVTLRCSPRSGDLSVYWYQQSLDQGLQFLIQYYNGEERAKGNILERFSAQQFPDLHSELNLSSLELGDSALYFCASSVGLAETQYFGPGTRLLVL.

This clone was observed once. This chain uses TRBV7-2 with TRBJ1-2; TRBD1 might be the D (5 bases). V lost 6 bases and J 8 bases, leaving 22 bases between the germline ends. The CDR3 covers 15 residues. Looked up from germline, CDR1 is SGHTA and CDR2 is FQGNSA. The CDR3 sequence: CASRTNGGVWYGYTF. In DNA form, the CDR3 reads TGTGCCAGCAGGACCAATGGAGGGGTTTGGTACGGCTACACCTTC.

The chain couples TRBV6-5 to TRBJ2-1, with D perhaps matching TRBD1 (6 bases). V was shortened by 2 bases and J by 8 bases, with 16 bases between the two germline ends. This CDR3 comprises 15 residues. Germline values: CDR1 MNHEY, CDR2 SVGAGI. CDR3 sequence (DNA): TGTGCCAGCAGTTACGCACAGGACAGAGCCTATGAGCAGTTCTTC. It specifies CASSYAQDRAYEQFF.

The genes are TRBV28 and TRBJ2-7; 9 bases fit TRBD2. The trim removed 10 bases at V and 2 bases at J, leaving 9 bases unmatched. The CDR3 sequence is 14 residues long. Germline V gives CDR1 MDHEN, CDR2 SYDVKM. The CDR3, as DNA: TGTGCCACCACAAAACTAGCGGGTGCCTACGAGCAGTACTTC. This translates into CATTKLAGAYEQYF.

This chain joins TRBV15 and TRBJ1-1; 12 nucleotides match TRBD1. J lost 4 bases, V lost 5 bases, and 14 bases had no gene match. The CDR3 is made up of 18 amino acids. The germline CDR1 and CDR2 sequences are LNHNV and YYDKDF (reference sequence). CDR3 residues: CATSGQGGQGASGTEAFF. CDR3 bases: TGTGCCACCAGCGGCCAGGGGGGACAGGGGGCTTCAGGCACTGAAGCTTTCTTT.

The V and J genes are TRBV7-2 and TRBJ2-7, with 12 bases fitting TRBD1. J gave up 7 bases and V 5 bases, and 9 bases lay outside the gene matches. Germline CDR1 reads SGHTA; CDR2 reads FQGNSA. This CDR3 comprises 15 residues. Here the CDR3 reads CASSPPGTGGWEQYF. CDR3 DNA: TGTGCCAGCAGCCCCCCCGGGACAGGGGGCTGGGAGCAGTACTTC. Drawing the rest from reference TRBV7-2 and TRBJ2-7, the complete variable domain is GAGVSQSPSNKVTEKGKDVELRCDPISGHTALYWYRQSLGQGLEFLIYFQGNSAPDKSGLPSDRFSAERTGGSVSTLTIQRTQQEDSAVYLCASSPPGTGGWEQYFGPGTRLTVT.

The chain has TRBV30 and TRBJ1-6, with D possibly being TRBD1 (6 bases). The germline V gene has CDR1 GTSNPN and CDR2 SVGIG (reference sequence). The CDR3 loop spans 13 amino acids. V shed 3 bases and J shed 4 bases, with 7 bases lying between them. The DNA for the CDR3 is TGTGCCTGGAGACAGGGATATAATTCACCCCTCCACTTT. It yields the protein CAWRQGYNSPLHF. The complete variable domain, with remaining parts taken from reference TRBV30 and TRBJ1-6, reads SQTIHQWPATLVQPVGSPLSLECTVEGTSNPNLYWYRQAAGRGLQLLFYSVGIGQISSEVPQNLSASRPQDRQFILSSKKLLLSDSGFYLCAWRQGYNSPLHFGNGTRLTVT.

The genes are TRBV28 and TRBJ2-7; 10 nucleotides line up with TRBD2. The germline CDR1 and CDR2 sequences are MDHEN and SYDVKM. The CDR3 totals 17 residues. V shed 4 bases, J shed 2 bases, and the junction held 11 bases outside the gene matches. The CDR3 DNA is TGTGCCAGCAGTTGGGTAGTAGCGGGAGGTCGGACCTACGAGCAGTACTTC. Protein sequence: CASSWVVAGGRTYEQYF.

The chain uses TRBV3-1 (or the pseudogene TRBV3-2) and TRBJ2-1, with 8 positions matching TRBD2. Per the germline V gene, CDR1 is LGHDT and CDR2 is YNNKEL (reference sequence). This CDR3 contains 19 residues. V shed 5 bases, J shed 6 bases, and the junction held 21 bases outside the gene matches. The CDR3 DNA reads TGTGCCAGCAGCGCAAGATTCGGGGGAGCGGGAGTCAGTAGCAATGAGCAGTTCTTC. Protein: CASSARFGGAGVSSNEQFF.

The rearrangement joins TRBV18 to TRBJ2-1, with 14 bases aligning to TRBD2. The CDR3 is 16 residues long. V shed 4 bases and J 6 bases; nucleotides not matched to a gene: 5. CDR1 and CDR2 (germline): KGHSH, LQKENI. The CDR3 protein is CASSLEGLAGGNEQFF. The CDR3 DNA reads as TGTGCCAGCTCACTCGAAGGACTAGCGGGAGGCAATGAGCAGTTCTTC.

This clone was recorded only once. The chain joins TRBV3-1 (or the pseudogene TRBV3-2) to TRBJ2-3; TRBD2 is a possible D gene (5 bases). The CDR3 sequence is 17 residues long. The germline gives CDR1 LGHDT, CDR2 YNNKEL (reference sequence). Trimming left V 1 base short and J 1 base short, with 15 bases between. CDR3 amino acids: CASSQGPAEGRTDTQYF. The CDR3 bases are TGTGCCAGCAGCCAAGGGCCAGCGGAAGGACGCACAGATACGCAGTATTTT.

The CDR3 nucleotides are TGTGCCAGCAGCTTAGAGGGGACAGGCCCTCGAGGGGGCTACACCTTC. Amino acid sequence: CASSLEGTGPRGGYTF. V is TRBV11-2 and J is TRBJ1-2; 8 nucleotides align to TRBD1. J gave up 8 bases and V 0 bases, and 11 bases lay outside the gene matches. This CDR3 spans 16 amino acids. The germline CDR1 and CDR2 sequences are SGHAT and FQNNGV.

This chain uses TRBV7-9 with TRBJ1-4, with D unclear. This CDR3 has 16 residues. The germline gives CDR1 SEHNR, CDR2 FQNEAQ (reference sequence). The germline V and J ends were trimmed by 5 bases and 3 bases, with 16 bases remaining between them. CDR3 region: CASSADRTTPNEKLFF. DNA for the CDR3: TGTGCCAGCAGCGCGGACCGGACTACACCTAATGAAAAACTGTTTTTT.

CDR3 sequence: CASSPTGGNQPQHF. The CDR3 DNA follows: TGTGCCAGCTCACCGACAGGGGGAAATCAGCCCCAGCATTTT. The V gene is TRBV18, the J gene TRBJ1-5; 9 nucleotides match TRBD1. The CDR3 extends over 14 amino acids. Germline lookup yields CDR1 KGHSH and CDR2 LQKENI. V lost 3 bases, J lost 4 bases, and 1 base stayed unmatched.

J is TRBJ1-1 and V is TRBV3-1 (or the pseudogene TRBV3-2); tentatively, D is TRBD1 (5 bases). CDR1 and CDR2 (germline): LGHDT, YNNKEL (reference sequence). Trimming pared 3 bases from V and 1 base from J, leaving 9 bases between. CDR3 size: 14 residues. This CDR3 is CASSQMTANTEAFF. CDR3 nucleotide sequence: TGTGCCAGCAGCCAGATGACAGCGAACACTGAAGCTTTCTTT.